One and the same sample provided the 5 T cell receptor beta chains below, sequenced in a study of molecular identifiers for immune sequencing clone quantification. TCRdb re-called the PCR reads through MiXCR, storing one row per CDR3 protein. The repertoire holds around 300,000 distinct CDR3 sequences, about 23% seen once, with 0.7% to 0.95% in the top ten. The sequenced material came from naive CD8+ T cells from blood, with Jurkat cell RNA spiked in. Subset described: FACS-sorted CD8+CD4-CCR7+CD45RA+ naive T cells. The receptors were gathered from a human donor in good health. Some libraries in this study had Jurkat cell RNA spiked in.

This clonotype was observed a handful of times. The V gene is TRBV19, the J gene TRBJ2-2; D might be TRBD1 or TRBD2, each matching 6 bases. Looked up from germline, CDR1 is LNHDA and CDR2 is SQIVND (reference sequence). The CDR3 is made up of 15 amino acids. The V gene lost 3 bases and the J gene lost 5 bases, with 13 bases spanning the gap. As DNA, the CDR3 is TGTGCCAGTAGTATCTCCGGGGGCGGGACCGGGGAGCTGTTTTTT. This gives the protein CASSISGGGTGELFF. The full variable domain, completed using reference TRBV19 and TRBJ2-2, is DGGITQSPKYLFRKEGQNVTLSCEQNLNHDAMYWYRQDPGQGLRLIYYSQIVNDFQKGDIAEGYSVSREKKESFPLTVTSAQKNPTAFYLCASSISGGGTGELFFGEGSRLTVL.

Note on this clonotype: This may be a read error: a much more frequent sequence differs by one nucleotide. The rearrangement uses TRBV7-8 and TRBJ1-1; weak D call: TRBD1 (6 bases). This CDR3 is built from 15 residues. The germline CDR1 and CDR2 sequences are SGHVS and FQNEAQ. CDR3: CASSSSGRWDTGAFF. DNA of the CDR3: TGTGCCAGCAGCTCCTCGGGACGGTGGGACACTGGAGCTTTCTTT.

This clonotype was counted ten times or more. V gene TRBV7-9 combines with J gene TRBJ1-1; D is unclear. The germline V gene encodes CDR1 SEHNR and CDR2 FQNEAQ (reference sequence). This CDR3 comprises 11 residues. V gave up 4 bases and J gave up 8 bases, with 8 bases separating them. The CDR3 reads CASSSSTEAFF. In DNA form, the CDR3 reads TGTGCCAGCAGCTCCTCGACAGAAGCTTTCTTT.

This clonotype was recorded many times. This chain links TRBV7-2 with TRBJ2-5, with TRBD2 identical over 7 bases. This CDR3 has 15 amino acids. V lost 4 bases, J lost 3 bases, and 8 bases stayed unmatched. Germline V gives CDR1 SGHTA, CDR2 FQGNSA. CDR3 region: CASSSGGSGEETQYF. The CDR3 region has the DNA TGTGCCAGCAGCTCCGGTGGCAGCGGGGAAGAGACCCAGTACTTC.

This clonotype was seen only a few times. The chain combines TRBV30 with TRBJ2-3; 8 nucleotides line up with TRBD2. The junction had 3 bases not matched to a gene; V was cut back by 3 bases and J by 1 base. Per the germline V gene, CDR1 is GTSNPN and CDR2 is SVGIG (reference sequence). This CDR3 is 14 amino acids long. This CDR3 is CAWSPGGGTDTQYF. The CDR3 DNA is TGTGCCTGGAGCCCGGGGGGGGGCACAGATACGCAGTATTTT.